This T cell receptor (beta chain) comes out of a study of early T cells in non-severe SARS-CoV-2 infection. Across the whole study: Unsorted whole-blood RNA was sequenced in bulk, leaving chains unpaired.

Individual cDNA molecules were tagged with unique molecular identifiers. TCRdb re-analysed the 5' RACE reads in MiXCR, keeping a single row per CDR3 protein. The sample has around 70,000 distinct CDR3 sequences, less than 9.5% seen once; the top ten hold around 3.5%. Findings and limits, study-wide: Using VDJdb, the matching emphasized anti-spike CD8 responses while missing private and CD4 specificities.

This clonotype turned up a few times. Its target is unknown. One end of the junction is discordant with germline, which a read error may explain. Sequenced: whole blood. The sequence came from an adult who was a healthcare worker with PCR-confirmed SARS-CoV-2 infection or an uninfected control (not recorded which).

Written as DNA, the CDR3 is TGCAGTGCCCGCTGGGAGGGCAGGGGGCGACAAGCGACCCAGTACTTC. Protein sequence: CSARWEGRGRQATQYF. The genes are TRBV20-1 and TRBJ2-5; D might be TRBD1 (8 bases). The V gene's germline CDR1 is DFQATT and CDR2 SNEGSKA (reference sequence). The CDR3 is 16 residues long.